A selection of T cell receptor beta chains follows, all from one sample in a study of sequential checkpoint blockade in melanoma. Measured with immunoSEQ multiplex PCR; TCRdb has only the in-frame clones, and not every one. In the table there are 7,000 or so clones, about 20% of which are singletons. The sample was tumor tissue (inferred from file names), taken from a patient given nivolumab and ipilimumab in sequence. All receptors come from a human donor with melanoma. Each CDR3 is given with its conserved first and last residue. Each record gives: J gene, clone size, V gene, D gene, CDR3 protein, CDR3 DNA. The D gene is left open where the match is weak. Expanded clones are given a class, and other clones once, few, many or no size at all.

J gene: TRBJ2-7; clone size: -; V gene: TRBV6-7; D gene: -; CDR3 protein: CASSSTHEQYF; CDR3 DNA: TGTGCCAGCAGTTCGACGCACGAGCAGTACTTC
J gene: TRBJ1-1; clone size: -; V gene: TRBV6-4; D gene: -; CDR3 protein: CAISESTGTEAFF; CDR3 DNA: TGTGCCATCAGTGAGTCGACCGGGACTGAAGCTTTCTTT
J gene: TRBJ1-2; clone size: -; V gene: TRBV19; D gene: -; CDR3 protein: CASSIEGGSNGYTF; CDR3 DNA: TGTGCCAGTAGTATAGAAGGAGGCTCCAATGGCTACACCTTC
J gene: TRBJ1-2; clone size: few; V gene: TRBV4-1; D gene: TRBD1; CDR3 protein: CASSQETGQGIGYTF; CDR3 DNA: TGCGCCAGCAGCCAAGAAACGGGACAGGGTATTGGCTACACCTTC
J gene: TRBJ2-5; clone size: -; V gene: TRBV30; D gene: -; CDR3 protein: CAWSVPGRKETQYF; CDR3 DNA: TGTGCCTGGAGTGTACCCGGACGGAAAGAGACCCAGTACTTC
J gene: TRBJ2-2; clone size: few; V gene: TRBV6-8; D gene: -; CDR3 protein: CASSGWNTGELFF; CDR3 DNA: TGTGCCAGCAGTGGATGGAACACCGGGGAGCTGTTTTTT
J gene: TRBJ1-4; clone size: -; V gene: TRBV18; D gene: TRBD1; CDR3 protein: CASSPRTGANEKLFF; CDR3 DNA: TGTGCCAGCTCACCTCGGACAGGGGCGAATGAAAAACTGTTTTTT
J gene: TRBJ1-2; clone size: -; V gene: TRBV6-4; D gene: -; CDR3 protein: CASSLGYGYTF; CDR3 DNA: TGTGCCAGCAGTTTGGGCTATGGCTACACCTTC
J gene: TRBJ2-7; clone size: many; V gene: TRBV7-8; D gene: -; CDR3 protein: CASSLNSDLSYEQYF; CDR3 DNA: TGTGCCAGCAGCTTGAACAGCGACCTCTCCTACGAGCAGTACTTC
J gene: TRBJ1-5; clone size: few; V gene: TRBV28; D gene: TRBD1; CDR3 protein: CASRGGQGNQPQHF; CDR3 DNA: TGTGCCAGCAGGGGGGGACAGGGCAATCAGCCCCAGCATTTT
J gene: TRBJ2-5; clone size: -; V gene: TRBV14; D gene: -; CDR3 protein: CASSQGLVGETQYF; CDR3 DNA: TGTGCCAGCAGCCAAGGACTAGTAGGAGAGACCCAGTACTTC
J gene: TRBJ1-5; clone size: -; V gene: TRBV4-1; D gene: -; CDR3 protein: CASSQDLQGRGQPQHF; CDR3 DNA: TGCGCCAGCAGCCAAGATCTTCAGGGGAGGGGACAGCCCCAGCATTTT
J gene: TRBJ1-4; clone size: few; V gene: TRBV25-1; D gene: -; CDR3 protein: CASSEWGGAYEKLFF; CDR3 DNA: TGTGCCAGCAGTGAATGGGGGGGCGCGTATGAAAAACTGTTTTTT
J gene: TRBJ1-5; clone size: -; V gene: TRBV18; D gene: -; CDR3 protein: CASSPPGSNREVQPQHF; CDR3 DNA: TGTGCCAGCTCACCACCGGGTTCTAACAGGGAGGTTCAGCCCCAGCATTTT
J gene: TRBJ1-1; clone size: -; V gene: TRBV16; D gene: -; CDR3 protein: CASSQSTGPAEAFF; CDR3 DNA: TGTGCCAGCAGCCAATCGACGGGCCCAGCTGAAGCTTTCTTT
J gene: TRBJ2-1; clone size: few; V gene: TRBV19; D gene: TRBD1; CDR3 protein: CASRGTGDKLYNEQFF; CDR3 DNA: TGTGCCAGTAGAGGGACAGGGGATAAACTCTACAATGAGCAGTTCTTC
J gene: TRBJ2-5; clone size: -; V gene: TRBV11-3; D gene: TRBD2; CDR3 protein: CASSLLAGDETQYF; CDR3 DNA: TGTGCCAGCAGCCTACTAGCGGGGGACGAGACCCAGTACTTC
J gene: TRBJ2-7; clone size: -; V gene: TRBV6-8; D gene: TRBD1; CDR3 protein: CASSYSGTGGSDEQYF; CDR3 DNA: TGTGCCAGCAGTTACTCGGGGACAGGGGGATCAGACGAGCAGTACTTC
J gene: TRBJ2-3; clone size: few; V gene: TRBV11-3; D gene: TRBD2; CDR3 protein: CASSPSKRGSADTQYF; CDR3 DNA: TGTGCCAGCAGCCCAAGCAAGCGGGGATCGGCAGATACGCAGTATTTT
J gene: TRBJ2-5; clone size: once; V gene: TRBV19; D gene: TRBD2; CDR3 protein: CASSNPGGETQYF; CDR3 DNA: TGTGCCAGTAGTAACCCGGGGGGGGAGACCCAGTACTTC
J gene: TRBJ2-1; clone size: -; V gene: TRBV5-1; D gene: TRBD2; CDR3 protein: CASSFTSSGTYNEQFF; CDR3 DNA: TGCGCCAGCAGCTTTACTTCTAGCGGCACCTACAATGAGCAGTTCTTC
J gene: TRBJ2-5; clone size: -; V gene: TRBV28; D gene: -; CDR3 protein: CASSPSRGPETQYF; CDR3 DNA: TGTGCCAGCAGCCCGAGTCGGGGACCAGAGACCCAGTACTTC
J gene: TRBJ2-7; clone size: many; V gene: TRBV11-3; D gene: -; CDR3 protein: CASSPRGGGVLEQYF; CDR3 DNA: TGTGCCAGCAGCCCCAGGGGGGGCGGGGTTCTCGAGCAGTACTTC
J gene: TRBJ2-7; clone size: -; V gene: TRBV19; D gene: TRBD1; CDR3 protein: CASSHLRTGQDEQYF; CDR3 DNA: TGTGCCAGTAGCCATCTCCGGACAGGGCAGGACGAGCAGTACTTC
J gene: TRBJ2-5; clone size: -; V gene: TRBV11-3; D gene: TRBD2; CDR3 protein: CASSLNQRGAQETQYF; CDR3 DNA: TGTGCCAGCAGCTTAAACCAGCGGGGGGCCCAAGAGACCCAGTACTTC
J gene: TRBJ2-3; clone size: many; V gene: TRBV6-8; D gene: -; CDR3 protein: CASSYSISTQYF; CDR3 DNA: TGTGCCAGCAGTTACTCGATTTCTACGCAGTATTTT
J gene: TRBJ2-2; clone size: -; V gene: TRBV19; D gene: TRBD1; CDR3 protein: CASRGGQGTDTGELFF; CDR3 DNA: TGTGCCAGTAGAGGGGGACAGGGGACCGACACCGGGGAGCTGTTTTTT
J gene: TRBJ2-3; clone size: few; V gene: TRBV6-8; D gene: TRBD1; CDR3 protein: CASSYYGQGPDTQYF; CDR3 DNA: TGTGCCAGCAGTTACTATGGACAGGGGCCAGATACGCAGTATTTT
J gene: TRBJ1-5; clone size: few; V gene: TRBV23-1; D gene: -; CDR3 protein: CASSKLVLQPQHF; CDR3 DNA: TGCGCCAGCAGCAAATTGGTTCTTCAGCCCCAGCATTTT
J gene: TRBJ1-2; clone size: few; V gene: TRBV6-8; D gene: -; CDR3 protein: CASSLQGDYGYTF; CDR3 DNA: TGTGCCAGCAGTCTCCAGGGAGACTATGGCTACACCTTC
J gene: TRBJ1-6; clone size: -; V gene: TRBV11-3; D gene: TRBD1; CDR3 protein: CASSSRTGDNSPLHF; CDR3 DNA: TGTGCCAGCAGCTCGCGGACAGGGGATAATTCACCCCTCCACTTT
J gene: TRBJ1-2; clone size: -; V gene: TRBV6-8; D gene: TRBD1; CDR3 protein: CASSDEGQSGYTF; CDR3 DNA: TGTGCCAGCAGCGACGAGGGACAGTCTGGCTACACCTTC
J gene: TRBJ2-7; clone size: -; V gene: TRBV19; D gene: -; CDR3 protein: CASSMGQGSSYEQYF; CDR3 DNA: TGTGCCAGTAGTATGGGGCAGGGATCATCTTACGAGCAGTACTTC
J gene: TRBJ2-3; clone size: medium-sized; V gene: TRBV4-1; D gene: -; CDR3 protein: CASSHRIQLKSTDTQYF; CDR3 DNA: TGCGCCAGCAGCCATAGGATCCAGCTAAAGAGCACAGATACGCAGTATTTT
J gene: TRBJ2-7; clone size: -; V gene: TRBV11-3; D gene: -; CDR3 protein: CASSLEGSHYEQYF; CDR3 DNA: TGTGCCAGCAGCTTAGAGGGATCGCACTACGAGCAGTACTTC
J gene: TRBJ2-7; clone size: many; V gene: TRBV6-8; D gene: TRBD2; CDR3 protein: CASSWTQLAGGPHEQYF; CDR3 DNA: TGTGCCAGCAGTTGGACCCAACTAGCGGGGGGGCCCCACGAGCAGTACTTC
J gene: TRBJ2-3; clone size: -; V gene: TRBV5-1; D gene: -; CDR3 protein: CASSLSARVTDTQYF; CDR3 DNA: TGCGCCAGCAGCTTGTCGGCACGAGTCACAGATACGCAGTATTTT
J gene: TRBJ2-6; clone size: few; V gene: TRBV6-8; D gene: TRBD2; CDR3 protein: CASNPGLAGIGANVLTF; CDR3 DNA: TGTGCCAGCAATCCGGGACTAGCGGGGATTGGGGCCAACGTCCTGACTTTC
J gene: TRBJ1-2; clone size: few; V gene: TRBV23-1; D gene: TRBD1; CDR3 protein: CASSGTGVGGYTF; CDR3 DNA: TGCGCCAGCAGCGGTACAGGGGTCGGGGGCTACACCTTC
J gene: TRBJ2-4; clone size: few; V gene: TRBV6-8; D gene: -; CDR3 protein: CASSYSGTGIQYF; CDR3 DNA: TGTGCCAGCAGTTACTCTGGGACGGGGATTCAGTACTTC
J gene: TRBJ1-4; clone size: -; V gene: TRBV5-1; D gene: -; CDR3 protein: CASSFQGSNEKLFF; CDR3 DNA: TGCGCCAGCAGCTTCCAAGGGTCGAATGAAAAACTGTTTTTT
J gene: TRBJ2-7; clone size: -; V gene: TRBV6-8; D gene: -; CDR3 protein: CASRLDYSYEQYF; CDR3 DNA: TGTGCCAGCAGATTAGACTACTCCTACGAGCAGTACTTC
J gene: TRBJ2-4; clone size: once; V gene: TRBV25-1; D gene: TRBD1; CDR3 protein: CASSESTWTGYLINIQYF; CDR3 DNA: TGTGCCAGCAGTGAATCAACCTGGACAGGGTATCTTATAAACATTCAGTACTTC
J gene: TRBJ1-2; clone size: -; V gene: TRBV30; D gene: -; CDR3 protein: CAWSVVEGGGYTF; CDR3 DNA: TGTGCCTGGAGTGTAGTGGAGGGGGGTGGCTACACCTTC
J gene: TRBJ2-3; clone size: medium-sized; V gene: TRBV6-8; D gene: TRBD2; CDR3 protein: CASSYDTSGGQEEDTQYF; CDR3 DNA: TGTGCCAGCAGTTACGACACTAGCGGGGGGCAGGAGGAAGATACGCAGTATTTT
J gene: TRBJ2-5; clone size: few; V gene: TRBV7-7; D gene: -; CDR3 protein: CASSLALGARTQYF; CDR3 DNA: TGTGCCAGCAGCTTAGCCCTCGGGGCTCGGACCCAGTACTTC
J gene: TRBJ1-2; clone size: -; V gene: TRBV9; D gene: -; CDR3 protein: CASSESDGNYGYTF; CDR3 DNA: TGTGCCAGCAGTGAAAGTGACGGAAACTATGGCTACACCTTC
J gene: TRBJ2-2; clone size: few; V gene: TRBV14; D gene: TRBD2; CDR3 protein: CASSSGGALTGELFF; CDR3 DNA: TGTGCCAGCTCCAGCGGGGGGGCCCTCACCGGGGAGCTGTTTTTT
J gene: TRBJ1-1; clone size: many; V gene: TRBV11-3; D gene: TRBD1; CDR3 protein: CASSFYSDRGGTEAFF; CDR3 DNA: TGTGCCAGCAGCTTCTACTCGGACAGGGGGGGCACTGAAGCTTTCTTT